This T cell receptor beta chain was captured by sequencing in a study of regulatory T cells in long-lasting Graves disease. This clonotype was seen only a few times. What it binds is not known. Sequencing libraries for TCR beta were prepared with iRepertoire HTBI primers and Arm-PCR of CDR3 regions. TCRdb re-analysed the multiplex PCR reads in MiXCR, keeping a single row per CDR3 protein. The sample has around 400,000 distinct CDR3 sequences, roughly 10% seen once. Study-wide results and caveats: Favored usage of TRBV28, TRBJ1-2 and TRBJ2-5 was recorded in persistent disease.

Time point of the sample: newly diagnosed GD, antithyroid drugs for less than 3 months. From RNA extracted from PBMCs, the TCR library was made. V was clipped by 4 bases and J by 3 bases; unmatched bases: 10. This CDR3 comprises 17 residues. Germline-derived CDR1 and CDR2 are SGHRS and YFSETQ. These data are also associated with another study on T cells in Graves' hyperthyroidism and ophthalmopathy. From that report: Patients aged 18 to 65 had newly diagnosed hyperthyroidism lasting under 2 months.

The starting material was peripheral blood mononuclear cells (PBMCs), obtained at new diagnosis, from a patient treated with antithyroid drugs. V is TRBV5-1 and J is TRBJ1-4, with 9 bases fitting TRBD1. This TCR came from a woman between 18 and 29 years old with Graves disease. The CDR3 DNA reads as TGCGCCAGCAGCCTAACGCCCTACAGGGGGCCTAATGAAAAACTGTTTTTT. It yields the protein CASSLTPYRGPNEKLFF. The full variable domain, in which reference TRBV5-1 and TRBJ1-4 provide the parts outside the CDR3, is KAGVTQTPRYLIKTRGQQVTLSCSPISGHRSVSWYQQTPGQGLQFLFEYFSETQRNKGNFPGRFSGRQFSNSRSEMNVSTLELGDSALYLCASSLTPYRGPNEKLFFGSGTQLSVL.